Following are 12 T cell receptor beta chains from one sample sequenced in a study of cytomegalovirus exposure and HLA in healthy donors. With 60 Vbeta and 13 Jbeta primers, the PCR was carried out. Here immunoSEQ multiplex PCR was the method, and the copy in TCRdb shows in-frame clones only, minus some. Among about 140,000 clones listed, 84% were seen once. The sequenced sample consisted of PBMCs. Receptors originate from a boy younger than 10 in good health and CMV-seronegative.

In DNA form, the CDR3 reads TGTGCCAGCAGTCCCCCCAGGGGCATAGGGTACAATGAGCAGTTCTTC. Translation: CASSPPRGIGYNEQFF. The chain carries TRBV28 and TRBJ2-1, with TRBD1 as a possible D gene (6 bases). The CDR3 runs to 16 residues. Germline CDR1 reads MDHEN; CDR2 reads SYDVKM. Trimming removed 5 bases from V and 4 bases from J, with 18 bases in between.

V gene TRBV7-3 combines with J gene TRBJ1-1; a weak D match, TRBD1 (5 bases). With 2 bases removed from V and 1 base from J, the gap between germline ends came to 14 bases. This CDR3 is built from 16 residues. Looked up from germline, CDR1 is SGHTA and CDR2 is FQGTGA. The CDR3 spells CASSLVGVRGNTEAFF. The DNA for the CDR3 is TGTGCCAGCAGCTTAGTTGGCGTTAGGGGGAACACTGAAGCTTTCTTT.

This clone was seen only a few times. The junction differs from germline at one of its ends, possibly a read error. The gene calls are TRBV29-1 and TRBJ2-1; the D gene is possibly TRBD1 (6 bases). Germline V lookup: CDR1 SQVTM, CDR2 ANQGSEA. The CDR3 length is 13 residues. Here the CDR3 reads CNVAGERYNEQFF. DNA of the CDR3: TGCAACGTTGCAGGGGAGCGGTACAATGAGCAGTTCTTC.

The chain uses TRBV30 and TRBJ1-1, with D maybe TRBD1 (5 bases). The CDR3 sequence is 12 residues long. CDR1 and CDR2 (germline): GTSNPN, SVGIG (reference sequence). The V end lost 2 bases, the J end lost 7 bases, and 11 bases lay between the germline ends. CDR3 nucleotide sequence: TGTGCCTGGAGTCAGGGAGGGTTTGAAGCTTTCTTT. It yields the protein CAWSQGGFEAFF.

The CDR3 sequence is CASSPPTVTNEKLFF. DNA of the CDR3: TGTGCCAGCAGCCCCCCGACAGTGACTAATGAAAAACTGTTTTTT. J is TRBJ1-4 and V is TRBV7-9, with a possible D match to TRBD1 (5 bases). The V end was cut by 5 bases, the J end by 2 bases, with 12 bases between. Germline lookup yields CDR1 SEHNR and CDR2 FQNEAQ (reference sequence). The CDR3 contains 15 residues. Together with reference TRBV7-9 and TRBJ1-4, the CDR3 gives the full variable domain: DTGVSQNPRHKITKRGQNVTFRCDPISEHNRLYWYRQTLGQGPEFLTYFQNEAQLEKSRLLSDRFSAERPKGSFSTLEIQRTEQGDSAMYLCASSPPTVTNEKLFFGSGTQLSVL.

This rearrangement joins TRBV4-1 to TRBJ2-7; the D gene is possibly TRBD2 (5 bases). V shed 3 bases and J shed 5 bases, with 14 bases lying between them. Germline V CDR1 and CDR2: MGHRA, YSYEKL. The CDR3 contains 14 residues. The CDR3 DNA reads TGCGCCAGCAGCCACGTCCTCGGGATCGACGAGCAGTACTTC. Translation gives CASSHVLGIDEQYF.

This chain joins TRBV27 and TRBJ2-5; possible D gene TRBD2, 5 bases. Germline CDR1 is MNHEY and CDR2 is SMNVEV (reference sequence). The CDR3 is made up of 18 amino acids. V was trimmed by 6 bases and J by 1 base, leaving 24 bases between them. CDR3 protein: CASSQSGVAGLFQETQYF. The CDR3 region has the DNA TGTGCCAGCAGCCAGAGCGGCGTGGCAGGTCTCTTCCAAGAGACCCAGTACTTC.

The genes are TRBV9 and TRBJ1-2; unclear D gene. V dropped 0 bases and J dropped 0 bases, with 9 bases sitting between them. Germline-derived CDR1 and CDR2 are SGDLS and YYNGEE. The CDR3 contains 15 residues. CDR3: CASSVGGATNYGYTF. The CDR3 region has the DNA TGTGCCAGCAGCGTAGGTGGAGCCACTAACTATGGCTACACCTTC.

The chain is built from TRBV10-2 and TRBJ2-5; 8 bases map to TRBD1. The DNA end is a closer match to TRBJ2-7, so the J assignment may be wrong. CDR1 and CDR2 (germline): WSHSY, SAAADI. The CDR3 loop spans 15 amino acids. CDR3 in amino acids: CASHKSDREAREQYF. The CDR3 nucleotides are TGCGCCAGCCATAAATCGGACAGGGAGGCCCGCGAGCAGTACTTC.

The chain recombines TRBV4-2 with TRBJ1-5; no reliable D call. The V end was cut by 5 bases, the J end by 7 bases, with 12 bases between. CDR1 and CDR2 from the germline V gene are LGHNA and YNFKEQ. CDR3 length equals 13 residues. The CDR3, as DNA: TGTGCCAGCAGCGTAGGACTTGGGCAGCCCCAGCATTTT. Amino acids: CASSVGLGQPQHF.

In the case of this clone: Because it lacks the conserved phenylalanine or tryptophan at the end, this CDR3 is likely a read error. The V and J genes are TRBV5-4 and TRBJ1-1; maybe TRBD1 (5 bases). Trimming cost V 4 bases and J 3 bases, with 19 bases left between them. The V gene's germline CDR1 is SGHNT and CDR2 YYREEE (reference sequence). CDR3 size: 16 residues. CDR3 loop: CASSRVGLGAYTEAFL. The CDR3 bases are TGTGCCAGCAGCAGAGTGGGGTTAGGGGCCTACACTGAAGCTTTCCTT.

V is TRBV15 and J is TRBJ2-7; the match to TRBD1 covers 7 bases. The CDR3 totals 15 residues. The V gene end was trimmed by 2 bases and the J gene end by 6 bases; junction bases not matched to a gene: 10. Germline-derived CDR1 and CDR2 are LNHNV and YYDKDF (reference sequence). The CDR3 DNA follows: TGTGCCACCAGCAGAATGACAGGGACCCGGGGCGAGCAGTACTTC. It encodes CATSRMTGTRGEQYF.